This record looks at one TCR beta chain sequence and its context. The sample is drawn from a study of blood T cell repertoires in COVID-19. Looking at the study overall: Some COVID-19 samples were acute and others convalescent; all came from the United States, Italy and Spain.

CDR1 is LGHNA and CDR2 is YNFKEQ in the germline V gene. V shed 1 base and J shed 5 bases, with 12 bases lying between them. This CDR3 has 14 residues. Authors' data handling: The assay estimated nucleated cells by amplifying reference gene primers. Here immunoSEQ multiplex PCR was the method, and the copy in TCRdb shows in-frame clones only, minus some. V and J calls and clone size are copied from that table; D and trimming were computed from the DNA. The sample holds a few hundred thousand clones; 92% are singletons and the top ten take roughly 20%. Recruits, aged about 18 to 95 years, lived in roughly 22 US areas. Participant-reported clinical history was the basis for cohort assignment.

The sequence was obtained from a woman aged 30 to 39 who had recovered from COVID-19. This chain links TRBV4-2 with TRBJ2-7; weak D call: TRBD1 (5 bases). The sequencing input was PBMCs or T cells enriched from blood (not recorded which). The CDR3 DNA reads as TGTGCCAGCAGCCAAGCCCAGGGAAGGAACGAGCAGTACTTC. It yields the protein CASSQAQGRNEQYF.